The entry that follows covers one T cell receptor beta chain sequence. The target antigen is unknown. This specimen comes from a study of CXCR3-negative and CXCR3-positive naive CD8 T cells. Study-wide points: CXCR3-positive naive cells carried more hydrophobic TRB CDR3s than CXCR3-negative ones. Naive CXCR3-positive and CXCR3-negative cells shared TRBV-TRBJ usage; memory cells diverged. High diversity, comparable across both naive subsets, contrasted with much lower diversity in memory CD8+ cells.

This CDR3 region has 14 residues. Germline assignment: CDR1 SQVTM and CDR2 ANQGSEA. Libraries of TRB cDNA were made by 5' RACE and carried UMIs. From the 5' RACE reads, TCRdb lists one entry per CDR3 protein and no DNA. The table lists around 56,000 distinct CDR3 sequences. This clonotype was obtained from a human donor in good health. Some clones in this sample may be carry-over from other donors' samples. Sequencing was carried out using naive CXCR3- CD8+ T cells from blood. As to subset: CD45RO-CCR7+CD27+CD95- naive CD8+ T cells lacking CXCR3 (TNR3-). This chain joins TRBV29-1 and TRBJ2-7. CDR3 loop: CSVESDEGAYEQYF.